The next 23 T cell receptor beta chains were all read from a single sample in a study of Ad26.COV2.S vaccination and SARS-CoV-2 variants. Sequencing used immunoSEQ multiplex PCR; TCRdb keeps in-frame clones, though not all of them. The data show 300,000 to 400,000 clones, 80% to 90% seen once. Treatment indicated: around 19 received Ad26.COV2.S at low or high dose, single or two shots; five or six received placebo; per-sample allocation not given. Sampling was done on day 63 after the first vaccine or placebo injection. The source material was peripheral blood, sampled in a trial of Ad26.COV2.S vaccine versus placebo. All receptors come from a person between 18 and 65 years old who received the Ad26.COV2.S COVID-19 vaccine or a placebo.

V gene TRBV11-3 combines with J gene TRBJ2-2; D unresolved. The CDR3 has 13 amino acids. The germline V and J ends were trimmed by 4 bases and 4 bases, with 7 bases remaining between them. The germline CDR1 and CDR2 sequences are SGHNT and YENEEA. The chain's CDR3 is CASSWSFTGELFF. The CDR3 DNA reads TGTGCCAGCAGCTGGTCTTTCACCGGGGAGCTGTTTTTT.

The chain combines TRBV6-5 with TRBJ1-1; D unclear. Looked up from germline, CDR1 is MNHEY and CDR2 is SVGAGI. V was pared by 7 bases and J by 1 base, with 16 bases between. The CDR3 runs 15 residues. CDR3 coding DNA: TGTGCCAGCACCTACGGGCCCCTCGAGAACACTGAAGCTTTCTTT. Its translation is CASTYGPLENTEAFF.

V usage is TRBV25-1 and J usage is TRBJ2-2; the match to TRBD1 covers 10 bases. With 10 bases clipped from V and 3 bases from J, the junction kept 8 bases outside the gene matches. CDR1 MGHDK and CDR2 SYGVNS come from the germline V gene. CDR3 length: 15 residues. Written as DNA, the CDR3 is TGTGCCACCGGAGGGACAGGGGATTACACCGGGGAGCTGTTTTTT. Translated: CATGGTGDYTGELFF. The complete variable domain, with remaining parts taken from reference TRBV25-1 and TRBJ2-2, reads EADIYQTPRYLVIGTGKKITLECSQTMGHDKMYWYQQDPGMELHLIHYSYGVNSTEKGDLSSESTVSRIRTEHFPLTLESARPSHTSQYLCATGGTGDYTGELFFGEGSRLTVL.

V usage is TRBV30 and J usage is TRBJ1-1; unclear D gene. The V and J ends lost 4 bases and 5 bases respectively, with 14 bases between them. In germline, CDR1 is GTSNPN, CDR2 SVGIG (reference sequence). The CDR3 sequence is 13 residues long. The CDR3 sequence is CAWNHGTGTEAFF. The CDR3 DNA sequence: TGTGCCTGGAATCACGGAACGGGGACTGAAGCTTTCTTT. The full variable domain, its missing parts supplied by reference TRBV30 and TRBJ1-1, is SQTIHQWPATLVQPVGSPLSLECTVEGTSNPNLYWYRQAAGRGLQLLFYSVGIGQISSEVPQNLSASRPQDRQFILSSKKLLLSDSGFYLCAWNHGTGTEAFFGQGTRLTVV.

A single count supports this clone. The chain joins TRBV5-1 to TRBJ2-7, with 8 positions matching TRBD2. CDR1 and CDR2 (germline): SGHRS, YFSETQ. CDR3 size: 15 residues. Trimming removed 7 bases from V and 2 bases from J; junction bases left unmatched: 11. CDR3 DNA: TGCGCCAGCCAAGAGATAGCGGGGTCAACCTACGAGCAGTACTTC. It encodes CASQEIAGSTYEQYF. Full variable domain (rest looked up from reference TRBV5-1 and TRBJ2-7): KAGVTQTPRYLIKTRGQQVTLSCSPISGHRSVSWYQQTPGQGLQFLFEYFSETQRNKGNFPGRFSGRQFSNSRSEMNVSTLELGDSALYLCASQEIAGSTYEQYFGPGTRLTVT.

The chain uses TRBV6-5 and TRBJ1-6, with 9 bases fitting TRBD1. Losses at the gene ends were 5 bases for V and 6 bases for J; bases not matched to a gene: 5. Germline lookup yields CDR1 MNHEY and CDR2 SVGAGI. The CDR3 length is 15 residues. CDR3 sequence (DNA): TGTGCCAGCAGTCCTCAGACAGGGGGTAATTCACCCCTCCACTTT. It specifies CASSPQTGGNSPLHF.

The rearrangement uses TRBV14 and TRBJ2-1, with D possibly matching TRBD1 (6 bases). Germline V gene data show CDR1 as SGHDN and CDR2 as FVKESK. V lost 1 base, J lost 0 bases, and 13 bases lay in between. There are 17 residues in the CDR3. The CDR3 sequence: CASSQGYYRVSYNEQFF. DNA for the CDR3: TGTGCCAGCAGCCAAGGCTACTACAGGGTCTCCTACAATGAGCAGTTCTTC.

CDR3 nucleotides: TGCGCCAGCAGCATCGGACAGGGGGCAATTTTCACCGGGGAGCTGTTTTTT. The encoded protein is CASSIGQGAIFTGELFF. The chain has TRBV5-1 and TRBJ2-2; 11 bases are a match to TRBD1. This CDR3 comprises 17 residues. Trimming cost V 4 bases and J 4 bases; bases outside gene matches: 9. Germline V gene data show CDR1 as SGHRS and CDR2 as YFSETQ.

This CDR3 is CASSSDRAANTGELFF. CDR3 in DNA: TGTGCCAGCTCATCAGACAGGGCCGCGAACACCGGGGAGCTGTTTTTT. The chain uses TRBV18 and TRBJ2-2, with 7 bases lining up with TRBD1. V was pared by 5 bases and J by 0 bases, with 6 bases of the junction left unmatched. The CDR3 sequence is 16 residues long. CDR1 and CDR2 from the germline V gene are KGHSH and LQKENI.

Comments on this clone: Other DNA sequences in this sample translate to the same CDR3. This rearrangement joins TRBV19 to TRBJ2-7; 8 nucleotides match TRBD1. Looked up from germline, CDR1 is LNHDA and CDR2 is SQIVND (reference sequence). The CDR3 runs 14 residues. V dropped 3 bases and J dropped 2; count of bases not matched to a gene: 3. In DNA form, the CDR3 reads TGTGCCAGTAGTATCGGACAGGGAACCTACGAGCAGTACTTC. It codes for CASSIGQGTYEQYF.

The genes are TRBV4-2 and TRBJ2-5; no reliable D call. The CDR3 has 13 amino acids. The germline V gene encodes CDR1 LGHNA and CDR2 YNFKEQ. V was shortened by 3 bases and J by 3 bases, with 8 bases between the two germline ends. The chain's CDR3 is CASSQATKETQYF. The CDR3 DNA reads as TGTGCCAGCAGCCAGGCTACAAAAGAGACCCAGTACTTC.

This clone has a single count. In DNA, the CDR3 is TGTGCCAGCAGCTTGGTTGGTGGGGCCGGGGAGCTGTTTTTT. This codes for CASSLVGGAGELFF. V usage is TRBV5-6 and J usage is TRBJ2-2; D uncertain. Germline assignment: CDR1 SGHDT and CDR2 YYEEEE. Trimming cost V 0 bases and J 6 bases, with 9 bases left between them. This CDR3 is 14 amino acids long. The entire variable domain, with the rest obtained from reference TRBV5-6 and TRBJ2-2, is as follows: DAGVTQSPTHLIKTRGQQVTLRCSPKSGHDTVSWYQQALGQGPQFIFQYYEEEERQRGNFPDRFSGHQFPNYSSELNVNALLLGDSALYLCASSLVGGAGELFFGEGSRLTVL.

V gene TRBV30 combines with J gene TRBJ2-3, with D possibly matching TRBD1 (6 bases). V was cut by 1 base and J by 3 bases, with 8 bases left in between. This CDR3 has 13 residues. Germline values: CDR1 GTSNPN, CDR2 SVGIG (reference sequence). The CDR3 nucleotides read TGTGCCTGGAGTGGAGGGACAACAGATACGCAGTATTTT. Its protein is CAWSGGTTDTQYF. Filled out from reference TRBV30 and TRBJ2-3, the complete variable domain reads SQTIHQWPATLVQPVGSPLSLECTVEGTSNPNLYWYRQAAGRGLQLLFYSVGIGQISSEVPQNLSASRPQDRQFILSSKKLLLSDSGFYLCAWSGGTTDTQYFGPGTRLTVL.

This chain joins TRBV19 and TRBJ2-5, with 11 positions matching TRBD1. Per germline, CDR1 LNHDA and CDR2 SQIVND (reference sequence). V shed 6 bases, J shed 3 bases, and the junction held 3 bases outside the gene matches. The CDR3 has 14 amino acids. The chain's CDR3 is CASRPGQGEETQYF. The CDR3 nucleotides read TGTGCCAGTAGGCCGGGACAGGGGGAAGAGACCCAGTACTTC.

The gene calls are TRBV27 and TRBJ2-2; D remains unclear. Germline CDR1 MNHEY, CDR2 SMNVEV (reference sequence). Trimming pared 7 bases from V and 2 bases from J, leaving 14 bases between. The CDR3 spans 15 residues. CDR3 region: CASTQGPYNTGELFF. Here the CDR3 DNA reads TGTGCCAGCACACAAGGACCGTATAACACCGGGGAGCTGTTTTTT.

V usage is TRBV9 and J usage is TRBJ2-3; 9 bases match TRBD2. Germline V gene data show CDR1 as SGDLS and CDR2 as YYNGEE. The CDR3 spans 16 residues. Trimming took 2 bases from V and 1 from J; bases not matched to a gene: 5. This CDR3 reads CASSVLRGGRTDTQYF. CDR3 nucleotide sequence: TGTGCCAGCAGCGTTCTGCGGGGGGGCCGCACAGATACGCAGTATTTT.

The chain recombines TRBV25-1 with TRBJ2-1; TRBD1 agrees at 11 bases. The CDR3 contains 14 residues. Trimming took 5 bases from V and 6 from J; bases not matched to a gene: 3. Germline CDR1 and CDR2: MGHDK and SYGVNS. The CDR3, as DNA: TGTGCCAGCAGTAGGGGGACAGGGGGCAATGAGCAGTTCTTC. Its translation: CASSRGTGGNEQFF.

This sequence joins TRBV20-1 and TRBJ2-1, with D hard to call. There are 11 residues in the CDR3. Germline CDR1 DFQATT, CDR2 SNEGSKA (reference sequence). The ends were cut back, 0 bases at V and 12 bases at J, with 9 bases in the middle. The CDR3: CSAREIERQFF. The CDR3, as DNA: TGCAGTGCTAGAGAAATCGAGCGGCAGTTCTTC.

The V call is TRBV6-6, the J call TRBJ1-2; D gene ambiguous. Deletions cut 6 bases from V and 4 bases from J, with 15 bases between. This CDR3 is built from 14 residues. From germline, CDR1 is MNHNY and CDR2 SVGAGI (reference sequence). The CDR3 nucleotides read TGTGCCAGCAGCCCCCTTCCGCGGGGCTATGGCTACACCTTC. It translates to CASSPLPRGYGYTF.

The V call is TRBV9, the J call TRBJ2-1, with 7 bases that match TRBD2. Germline V gene data show CDR1 as SGDLS and CDR2 as YYNGEE. This CDR3 region has 15 residues. V trimming: 0 bases; J trimming: 7 bases; junction bases outside the gene matches: 7. CDR3 residues: CASSVGFGTTNEQFF. In nucleotides, the CDR3 is TGTGCCAGCAGCGTAGGATTTGGGACTACAAATGAGCAGTTCTTC.

The rearrangement links TRBV6-1 to TRBJ1-5; 8 bases match TRBD1. CDR1 MNHNS and CDR2 SASEGT come from the germline V gene. The CDR3 loop spans 14 amino acids. V shed 1 base and J 6 bases; nucleotides not matched to a gene: 2. The CDR3 spells CASSEVDRGQPQHF. The DNA of the CDR3 is TGTGCCAGCAGTGAAGTTGACAGGGGTCAGCCCCAGCATTTT.

The chain joins TRBV28 to TRBJ1-5; TRBD1 aligns across 7 bases. This CDR3 has 14 residues. J lost 6 bases, V lost 5 bases, and 7 bases had no gene match. Germline loops: CDR1 MDHEN, CDR2 SYDVKM. The chain's CDR3 is CASSVGTAGQPQHF. CDR3 in DNA: TGTGCCAGCAGTGTGGGGACAGCTGGTCAGCCCCAGCATTTT.

J is TRBJ1-6 and V is TRBV19; TRBD1 agrees at 8 bases. This CDR3 region has 15 residues. V gave up 6 bases and J gave up 7 bases; unmatched junction bases: 8. The V gene's germline CDR1 is LNHDA and CDR2 SQIVND (reference sequence). The CDR3 DNA reads TGTGCCAGTAGCCCCGGGACAGGAGTAAATTCACCCCTCCACTTT. This gives the protein CASSPGTGVNSPLHF. Using reference TRBV19 and TRBJ1-6 for the parts outside the CDR3, the full variable domain is DGGITQSPKYLFRKEGQNVTLSCEQNLNHDAMYWYRQDPGQGLRLIYYSQIVNDFQKGDIAEGYSVSREKKESFPLTVTSAQKNPTAFYLCASSPGTGVNSPLHFGNGTRLTVT.